These T cell receptor beta chains were read from a single sample in a study of blood T cell repertoires in COVID-19. Method: immunoSEQ multiplex PCR; TCRdb's copy keeps in-frame clones and lacks some. Found here are roughly 80,000 clones, approximately 86% of them singletons; the top ten hold about 4.8%. Sequencing was carried out using peripheral blood. The receptors derive from a woman of 80 years or more with acute or convalescent COVID-19. Both conserved end residues are part of each CDR3. D genes are given only for firm matches. Clone size appears in some rows only: once, few, many, or a class for an expanded clone.

clone_size j_call cdr3_length v_call d_call cdr3_nt cdr3_aa
NA TRBJ1-2 14 TRBV5-6 TRBD1 TGTGCCAGCATTCTGACAGGGGGTTATTCTGGCTACACCTTC CASILTGGYSGYTF
NA TRBJ2-4 13 TRBV9 NA TGTGCCAGCAGCGTAGAGCCAGGACAGTCTCAGTACTTC CASSVEPGQSQYF
NA TRBJ2-3 15 TRBV29-1 TRBD2 TGCAGCGTTGAGGAGGGACTAGCGGGTCTAAATACGCAGTATTTT CSVEEGLAGLNTQYF
NA TRBJ2-7 13 TRBV5-1 NA TGCGCCAGCAGCTTGGACGGACTGGGGGAGCAGTACTTC CASSLDGLGEQYF
once TRBJ2-5 17 TRBV7-2 TRBD1 TGTGCCAGCAGCCGTCGACTTCGGACAGGGTGGGGGGAGACCCAGTACTTC CASSRRLRTGWGETQYF
NA TRBJ2-1 15 TRBV6-5 TRBD2 TGTGCCAGCAGGGCCCTAACGGGGGGGTTAAATGAGCAGTTCTTC CASRALTGGLNEQFF
once TRBJ2-2 14 TRBV19 NA TGTGCCAGTAAGAGGGATCCGTACACCGGGGAGCTGTTTTTT CASKRDPYTGELFF
NA TRBJ1-3 15 TRBV5-5 NA TGTGCCAGCAGCTTGGCTGGACAGTTTGGAAACACCATATATTTT CASSLAGQFGNTIYF
NA TRBJ1-1 15 TRBV7-3 TRBD1 TGTGCCAGCAGCCCCGGGACAGGAGGCAACACTGAAGCTTTCTTT CASSPGTGGNTEAFF
NA TRBJ2-7 14 TRBV5-1 TRBD1 TGCGCCAGCAGCCCCCGACAGGGGCTCTACGAGCAGTACTTC CASSPRQGLYEQYF
NA TRBJ2-1 13 TRBV12-3/TRBV12-4 NA TGTGCCAGCAGGCTCACTTTGTACAATGAGCAGTTCTTC CASRLTLYNEQFF
NA TRBJ2-3 14 TRBV19 TRBD2 TGTGCCAGTAGTGTCTCTGCCGGGAGGCAGACGCAGTATTTT CASSVSAGRQTQYF
NA TRBJ1-4 15 TRBV4-1 NA TGCGCCAGCAGTCAGAGGGAGTCGGCTAATGAAAAACTGTTTTTT CASSQRESANEKLFF
NA TRBJ2-1 14 TRBV24-1 NA TGTGCCACCAGTGCGGCGGGAATTAAGAATGAGCAGTTCTTC CATSAAGIKNEQFF
NA TRBJ1-6 18 TRBV5-1 TRBD1 TGCGCCAGCAGCTTGGAGGGGGGACAGGTGATATTTTATTCACCCCTCCACTTT CASSLEGGQVIFYSPLHF
few TRBJ1-1 14 TRBV9 NA TGTGCCAGCAGTTGGATAGGAGGGCCCACTGAAGCTTTCTTT CASSWIGGPTEAFF
NA TRBJ2-5 16 TRBV6-5 TRBD1 TGTGCCAGCAGTTTCCTAGGACAGGGGCTTTCGGAGACCCAGTACTTC CASSFLGQGLSETQYF
NA TRBJ2-7 13 TRBV5-1 TRBD1 TGCGCCAGCAGGCAAGGGACAGCCAGTGAACAGTACTTC CASRQGTASEQYF
NA TRBJ2-7 12 TRBV29-1 TRBD1 TGCAGCGTTTCTCGACAGGGACACGAGCAGTACTTC CSVSRQGHEQYF
once TRBJ2-2 16 TRBV2 TRBD1 TGTGCCAGCAGGCTGCTACAGGGGGTGGGCACCGGGGAGCTGTTTTTT CASRLLQGVGTGELFF
NA TRBJ2-7 12 TRBV18 NA TGTGCCAGCTCAAGAGGACAGAGGGAGCAGTACTTC CASSRGQREQYF
NA TRBJ2-7 16 TRBV7-2 TRBD2 TGTGCCAGCAGCTTAGTTAGCGGGAGATCGGCGTACGAGCAGTACTTC CASSLVSGRSAYEQYF
NA TRBJ2-7 12 TRBV6-1 NA TGTGCCAGCAGTGAACGGTACTACGAGCAGTACTTC CASSERYYEQYF
NA TRBJ2-1 16 TRBV9 TRBD1 TGTGCCAGCAGCTTGGAGCTGACAGGGGCCTACAATGAGCAGTTCTTC CASSLELTGAYNEQFF
NA TRBJ1-1 12 TRBV30 NA TGTGCCTGGAGTGATCGACAGGACGAAGCTTTCTTT CAWSDRQDEAFF
NA TRBJ1-5 13 TRBV10-3 NA TGTGCCATCAGTGAGGAGAGCAATCAGCCCCAGCATTTT CAISEESNQPQHF
once TRBJ2-7 16 TRBV3-1/TRBV3-2 TRBD1 TGTGCCAGCAGACCTAAGGACGGGACAGGGGTGCGCGAGCAGTACTTC CASRPKDGTGVREQYF
NA TRBJ2-7 14 TRBV19 TRBD1 TGTGCCAGTAGCCACAGGGGGCTCTCCTACGAGCAGTACTTC CASSHRGLSYEQYF
NA TRBJ1-5 14 TRBV2 TRBD1 TGTGCCAGCAGTCGGGACAGGGGGCCTCAGCCCCAGCATTTT CASSRDRGPQPQHF
NA TRBJ2-7 14 TRBV30 NA TGTGCCTGGGGCGACAGTGACCTAACCTACGAGCAGTACTTC CAWGDSDLTYEQYF
few TRBJ1-3 15 TRBV5-1 NA TGCGCCAGCAGCGCCCCCGGCCGGGGTGGAAACACCATATATTTT CASSAPGRGGNTIYF
NA TRBJ1-2 11 TRBV6-6 NA TGTGCCAGCAGTTCGGTTGGTGGCTACACCTTC CASSSVGGYTF
NA TRBJ1-1 15 TRBV12-5 NA TGTGCTAGTGGCCCGACACAGGGCTGGGGCACTGAAGCTTTCTTT CASGPTQGWGTEAFF
NA TRBJ2-1 16 TRBV12-5 TRBD2 TGTGCTAGTGGTTTCCAAGCGGGGGCCTCCTACAATGAGCAGTTCTTC CASGFQAGASYNEQFF
NA TRBJ1-1 14 TRBV2 NA TGTGCCAGCAGTGGACGGGGGATGAACACTGAAGCTTTCTTT CASSGRGMNTEAFF
NA TRBJ1-2 14 TRBV6-6 TRBD1 TGTGCCAGCAGACCTAGACAGGGGGACTATGGCTACACCTTC CASRPRQGDYGYTF
NA TRBJ2-2 19 TRBV14 TRBD2 TGTGCCAGCAGCCCAGAGACTAGCGGGGGGGTTCGTGGCACCGGGGAGCTGTTTTTT CASSPETSGGVRGTGELFF
NA TRBJ1-2 13 TRBV4-2 NA TGTGCCAGCAGCCAAGTAGAAAACTATGGCTACACCTTC CASSQVENYGYTF
NA TRBJ1-4 13 TRBV18 NA TGTGCCAGCTCACCAGGCGGGGGAGAAAAACTGTTTTTT CASSPGGGEKLFF
NA TRBJ1-1 13 TRBV6-5 TRBD1 TGTGCCAGCAGTTACACAGGGGCCTCCGAAGCTTTCTTT CASSYTGASEAFF
NA TRBJ2-7 13 TRBV7-9 NA TGTGCCAGCAGCCTCGGAGTGTTCGACGAGCAGTACTTC CASSLGVFDEQYF
few TRBJ2-5 16 TRBV5-1 TRBD2 TGCGCCAGCAGCCCTTTAGCGGGGGGTACACAAGAGACCCAGTACTTC CASSPLAGGTQETQYF
NA TRBJ2-2 15 TRBV9 TRBD1 TGTGCCAGCAGCGTAAGGGGGCGCGACACCGGGGAGCTGTTTTTT CASSVRGRDTGELFF
NA TRBJ1-4 13 TRBV28 NA TGTGCCAGCAGTTCCCAGATTAATGAAAAACTGTTTTTT CASSSQINEKLFF
NA TRBJ1-2 15 TRBV7-2 NA TGTGCCAGCAGCCCGCCGCCTACAGGGTTCAATGGCTACACCTTC CASSPPPTGFNGYTF
NA TRBJ2-5 15 TRBV5-4 TRBD1 TGTGCCAGCAGCCCCCCCGGACAGGTTCAAGAGACCCAGTACTTC CASSPPGQVQETQYF
NA TRBJ2-1 18 TRBV5-1 NA TGCGCCAGCAGCCCCTCACCCACTAGCACGAGCTCCTACAATGAGCAGTTCTTC CASSPSPTSTSSYNEQFF
NA TRBJ1-4 14 TRBV10-3 NA TGTGCCATCAGTGAGGGGGGGGCGGATGAAAAACTGTTTTTT CAISEGGADEKLFF
NA TRBJ1-2 13 TRBV7-9 NA TGTGCCAGCAGCTTTTCCTCTTTTAATGGCTACACCTTC CASSFSSFNGYTF
NA TRBJ1-2 13 TRBV4-3 TRBD1 TGCGCCAGCAGCCAGGACAGGAGCTATGGCTACACCTTC CASSQDRSYGYTF